What follows are 5 T cell receptor beta chains derived from one specimen sequenced in a study of shared clonotypes between healthy human individuals. Naivety among CD8 cells was defined by CD45RO negativity and positive CCR7 selection, thereby excluding terminally differentiated effector memory CD45RA+ cells. Clones were read by immunoSEQ multiplex PCR, and TCRdb kept only the in-frame ones, dropping some. The table has around 1,900,000 clones, about 93% seen once; the top ten hold less than 2%. The sequenced sample was naive CD8+ T cells from PBMCs. Source of these receptors: a man aged 18 to 29 in good health. Some clones in this sample may be carry-over from other donors' samples.

The chain employs TRBV7-8 and TRBJ1-5, with D unclear. The CDR3 totals 15 residues. The germline V gene encodes CDR1 SGHVS and CDR2 FQNEAQ. Trimming left V 1 base short and J 4 bases short, with 11 bases between. The CDR3 protein is CASSLVSPGNQPQHF. In DNA form, the CDR3 reads TGTGCCAGCAGCTTAGTGTCCCCAGGTAATCAGCCCCAGCATTTT.

The CDR3 region is CASSQSYRRGTDNEKLFF. DNA of the CDR3: TGCGCCAGCAGCCAATCCTACCGACGCGGGACAGACAATGAAAAACTGTTTTTT. This rearrangement joins TRBV4-3 to TRBJ1-4, with 7 bases identical to TRBD1. The CDR3 runs 18 residues. V shed 2 bases, J shed 5 bases, and the junction held 14 bases outside the gene matches. Germline values: CDR1 LGHNA, CDR2 YSLEER.

This chain connects TRBV25-1 to TRBJ2-1, with a tentative D call TRBD1 (5 bases). In germline, CDR1 is MGHDK, CDR2 SYGVNS. Trimming left V 8 bases short and J 3 bases short, with 17 bases between. CDR3 length: 15 residues. The CDR3 DNA reads TGTGCCAGCTCCACTACCTACGACAGCTACAATGAGCAGTTCTTC. Its protein product is CASSTTYDSYNEQFF.

This sequence joins TRBV27 and TRBJ2-7; 11 bases agree with TRBD2. This CDR3 spans 15 amino acids. V was clipped by 6 bases and J by 7 bases; unmatched bases: 11. CDR1 and CDR2 from the germline V gene are MNHEY and SMNVEV (reference sequence). The CDR3 nucleotides are TGTGCCAGCAGCACGACTAGCGGGACGCCTTGGGAGCAGTACTTC. Protein product: CASSTTSGTPWEQYF.

The chain links TRBV25-1 to TRBJ2-1, with unresolved D. Germline loops: CDR1 MGHDK, CDR2 SYGVNS. The length of the CDR3 is 14 residues. The ends were cut back, 2 bases at V and 6 bases at J, with 11 bases in the middle. For the CDR3, the DNA is TGTGCCAGCAGTGAAGGGTGGCAGACCAATGAGCAGTTCTTC. Its translation: CASSEGWQTNEQFF.